Shown below are 2 T cell receptor beta chains from a single sample sequenced in a study of T cells in Graves' hyperthyroidism and ophthalmopathy. RNA transcripts were the template for amplifying TCR beta CDR3 regions. First-round RT-PCR of the TCR CDR3 relied on the HTBI primer set. MiXCR, applied by TCRdb to the multiplex PCR reads, yields one record per CDR3 protein. The sample lists some 400,000 distinct CDR3 sequences, roughly 14% occurring once. Sequenced sample: blood. These receptors came from a woman aged 60-75 years with Graves' hyperthyroidism.

This clonotype has ten or more counts. The chain recombines TRBV10-2 with TRBJ1-1, with 9 bases that match TRBD1. V was pared by 8 bases and J by 0 bases, with 7 bases of the junction left unmatched. Germline V CDR1 and CDR2: WSHSY, SAAADI. The CDR3 is made up of 15 amino acids. CDR3 DNA sequence: TGCGCCAGCGGCTGGACAGGGGCAATGAACACTGAAGCTTTCTTT. It yields the protein CASGWTGAMNTEAFF.

This clonotype was seen only a few times. This chain links TRBV7-9 with TRBJ1-1; the D gene is possibly TRBD1 (5 bases). V lost 4 bases and J lost 9, with 15 bases in between. Looked up from germline, CDR1 is SEHNR and CDR2 is FQNEAQ (reference sequence). This CDR3 is 13 amino acids long. In DNA, the CDR3 is TGTGCCAGCAGCTACTACGAGGAGGGGAAAGCTTTCTTT. This translates into CASSYYEEGKAFF.